The 15 T cell receptor beta chains reported below all come from one sample, sequenced in a study of OX40 agonist ivuxolimab in advanced cancers. Sequencing used immunoSEQ multiplex PCR; TCRdb keeps in-frame clones, though not all of them. The data show about 19,000 clones, nearly 70% seen once. Material: CD4+ or CD8+ T cells sorted from blood, obtained in a trial of the OX40 agonist ivuxolimab. These receptors were obtained from an adult with an advanced solid tumor such as melanoma, head and neck, liver or kidney cancer.

V usage is TRBV7-9 and J usage is TRBJ1-4; 10 bases line up with TRBD1. This CDR3 has 16 amino acids. Unmatched junction bases numbered 4, after V lost 6 bases and J lost 0 bases. The germline CDR1 and CDR2 sequences are SEHNR and FQNEAQ (reference sequence). The CDR3 loop reads CASRQGQGATNEKLFF. The CDR3 DNA reads as TGTGCCAGCAGACAAGGACAGGGGGCAACTAATGAAAAACTGTTTTTT.

This clone was counted between two and nine times. V and J are TRBV2 and TRBJ2-1; D unclear. Germline CDR1 and CDR2: SNHLY and FYNNEI. The CDR3 sequence is 14 residues long. Between the trimmed V and J ends, which lost 4 bases and 7 bases, there was a span of 14 bases. The CDR3 nucleotides read TGTGCCAGCAGTGGAGGTAACTCGAATAATGAGCAGTTCTTC. Its translation: CASSGGNSNNEQFF.

This clone is categorized as medium-sized (0.01 to 0.1%). CDR3 in DNA: TGTGCCAGCAGCGGGGGACAGACATGGGGTGGCTACACCTTC. Its translation: CASSGGQTWGGYTF. The chain links TRBV9 to TRBJ1-2; TRBD1 matches at 7 bases. This CDR3 contains 14 residues. Per the germline V gene, CDR1 is SGDLS and CDR2 is YYNGEE. The V and J ends lost 3 bases and 7 bases, in that order; junction bases with no gene match: 9.

The gene calls are TRBV28 and TRBJ1-4, with 7 bases lining up with TRBD1. CDR3 length: 14 amino acids. Germline CDR1 and CDR2: MDHEN and SYDVKM. V lost 7 bases to trimming and J lost 8 bases; unmatched junction nucleotides: 10. CDR3 in DNA: TGTGCCAGCACTTCGACAGGGCAGGACGAAAAACTGTTTTTT. Its translation is CASTSTGQDEKLFF.

In its sample, this clone was seen once. The chain links TRBV5-5 to TRBJ2-7; TRBD2 matches 7 bases. V lost 0 bases, J lost 3 bases, and 6 bases stayed unmatched. CDR3 length: 15 amino acids. Germline V gene sequence: CDR1 SGHKS, CDR2 YYEKEE (reference sequence). The CDR3 DNA sequence: TGTGCCAGCAGCTTGGAGGCGGGAGCCCACTACGAGCAGTACTTC. It translates to CASSLEAGAHYEQYF.

J is TRBJ2-7 and V is TRBV5-8, with 7 bases fitting TRBD1. CDR1 is SGHTS and CDR2 is YDEGEE in the germline V gene. This CDR3 spans 14 amino acids. The trim removed 4 bases at V and 2 bases at J, leaving 6 bases unmatched. CDR3 nucleotides: TGTGCCAGCAGCCCCTGGACAGGTACCTACGAGCAGTACTTC. It yields the protein CASSPWTGTYEQYF.

This chain joins TRBV4-2 and TRBJ2-2; D is unclear. The CDR3 is made up of 15 amino acids. The V end was cut by 4 bases, the J end by 0 bases, with 9 bases between. CDR1 and CDR2 (germline): LGHNA, YNFKEQ. The CDR3 protein is CASSRTTSNTGELFF. The CDR3 DNA sequence: TGTGCCAGCAGCCGAACGACCTCGAACACCGGGGAGCTGTTTTTT.

The rearrangement uses TRBV9 and TRBJ2-3; 9 positions agree with TRBD2. Trimming at V came to 3 bases and at J to 6 bases, leaving 5 bases not matched to a gene. The CDR3 runs to 14 residues. Germline-derived CDR1 and CDR2 are SGDLS and YYNGEE. The CDR3 sequence: CASSEGLARDTQYF. CDR3 sequence (DNA): TGTGCCAGCAGCGAGGGACTAGCTCGCGATACGCAGTATTTT. Supplemented by reference TRBV9 and TRBJ2-3, the full variable domain reads DSGVTQTPKHLITATGQRVTLRCSPRSGDLSVYWYQQSLDQGLQFLIQYYNGEERAKGNILERFSAQQFPDLHSELNLSSLELGDSALYFCASSEGLARDTQYFGPGTRLTVL.

The chain is built from TRBV15 and TRBJ1-1, with D hard to call. Looked up from germline, CDR1 is LNHNV and CDR2 is YYDKDF (reference sequence). The ends were cut back, 0 bases at V and 0 bases at J, with 8 bases in the middle. CDR3 length equals 15 residues. CDR3 in DNA: TGTGCCACCAGCAGAGACGCCGAGATGAACACTGAAGCTTTCTTT. Translation: CATSRDAEMNTEAFF.

This rearrangement joins TRBV6-5 to TRBJ2-5; 10 positions match TRBD2. V gave up 0 bases and J gave up 2 bases; unmatched junction bases: 3. The germline gives CDR1 MNHEY, CDR2 SVGAGI. CDR3 length equals 16 residues. The CDR3 DNA reads TGTGCCAGCAGTTACTCGGCTAGCGGGGGACAAGAGACCCAGTACTTC. Its protein product is CASSYSASGGQETQYF.

The gene calls are TRBV29-1 and TRBJ1-1; D is unresolved. Between the trimmed V and J ends, which lost 6 bases and 7 bases, there was a span of 15 bases. The CDR3 consists of 12 residues. Per the germline V gene, CDR1 is SQVTM and CDR2 is ANQGSEA. This chain's CDR3 is CSVGFEGFEAFF. In nucleotides, the CDR3 is TGCAGCGTGGGGTTTGAAGGGTTTGAAGCTTTCTTT.

The chain couples TRBV19 to TRBJ2-3; weak D call: TRBD2 (5 bases). The CDR3 has 16 amino acids. Germline V gene sequence: CDR1 LNHDA, CDR2 SQIVND (reference sequence). The germline V and J ends were trimmed by 4 bases and 2 bases, with 16 bases remaining between them. The CDR3 protein is CASSKVRGYSTDTQYF. The DNA of the CDR3 is TGTGCCAGTAGTAAGGTTCGAGGGTATTCCACAGATACGCAGTATTTT.

The chain carries TRBV5-6 and TRBJ1-1; 8 nucleotides match TRBD1. This CDR3 is 14 amino acids long. V lost 2 bases to trimming and J lost 1 base; unmatched junction nucleotides: 1. Germline V lookup: CDR1 SGHDT, CDR2 YYEEEE. DNA of the CDR3: TGTGCCAGCAGCTTTGGACAGGGGAACACTGAAGCTTTCTTT. The encoded protein is CASSFGQGNTEAFF.

The V and J genes are TRBV5-5 and TRBJ2-3, with TRBD2 matching over 7 bases. The CDR3 extends over 15 amino acids. Germline loops: CDR1 SGHKS, CDR2 YYEKEE (reference sequence). V lost 0 bases to trimming and J lost 2 bases; unmatched junction nucleotides: 3. CDR3 amino acids: CASSLAAGDTDTQYF. The CDR3 DNA reads TGTGCCAGCAGCTTGGCGGCGGGGGACACAGATACGCAGTATTTT.

The chain is built from TRBV19 and TRBJ1-1; D may be TRBD1 (5 bases). V gave up 2 bases and J gave up 7 bases, with 11 bases separating them. The germline gives CDR1 LNHDA, CDR2 SQIVND (reference sequence). The CDR3 loop spans 13 amino acids. CDR3 sequence reads: CASSIWGIDEAFF. CDR3 sequence (DNA): TGTGCCAGTAGTATATGGGGCATTGATGAAGCTTTCTTT.